This entry lists 21 T cell receptor beta chains sequenced from one sample in a study of spatial heterogeneity in lung cancer. Points from the study as a whole: Counts that tracked tumor mutation counts were those of expanded intratumoral alpha and beta TCRs.

For these receptors, no antigen is known. The sample's time point: sample taken at primary tumor resection. Using its own MiXCR run on the 5' RACE reads, TCRdb lists one record per CDR3 protein. The table lists roughly 28,000 distinct CDR3 sequences, approximately 6.9% of them singletons. The input for sequencing was lung tumor tissue, taken at surgery. The source is a male donor with early-stage non-small cell lung cancer.

This clonotype was seen a few times. This chain connects TRBV7-2 to TRBJ2-7; D perhaps matches TRBD2 (5 bases). CDR1 is SGHTA, CDR2 FQGNSA, per germline. Between the trimmed V and J ends, which lost 4 bases and 7 bases, there was a span of 14 bases. This CDR3 is 13 amino acids long. As DNA, the CDR3 is TGTGCCAGCAGCTCCCGGGGAGATTTTGAGCAGTACTTC. Translating it yields CASSSRGDFEQYF.

The genes are TRBV20-1 and TRBJ1-5, with D possibly matching TRBD1 (6 bases). This CDR3 is built from 12 residues. Per germline, CDR1 DFQATT and CDR2 SNEGSKA (reference sequence). The V and J ends lost 3 bases and 7 bases respectively, with 10 bases between them. The CDR3 nucleotides read TGCAGTGCTAGCAGGGGCCAGCAGCCCCAGCATTTT. Protein sequence: CSASRGQQPQHF.

This clonotype was detected a few times. The rearrangement uses TRBV20-1 and TRBJ1-5; no clear D gene. Germline CDR1 is DFQATT and CDR2 is SNEGSKA (reference sequence). CDR3 length equals 12 residues. Deletions cut 3 bases from V and 6 bases from J, with 9 bases between. The CDR3 DNA is TGCAGTGCTAGTAGGAGAGGTCAGCCCCAGCATTTT. It encodes CSASRRGQPQHF.

This clonotype was observed many times. The chain uses TRBV6-6 and TRBJ1-5; maybe TRBD1 (5 bases). Per the germline V gene, CDR1 is MNHNY and CDR2 is SVGAGI (reference sequence). This CDR3 comprises 15 residues. Trimming stripped 0 bases from V and 2 bases from J, with 8 bases between. CDR3 nucleotide sequence: TGTGCCAGCAGTTACTCGGGGGTGGGCAATCAGCCCCAGCATTTT. Protein product: CASSYSGVGNQPQHF.

This clonotype was counted ten times or more. The genes are TRBV6-2 or TRBV6-3 and TRBJ2-1; TRBD2 aligns across 8 bases. The junction had 10 bases not matched to a gene; V was cut back by 6 bases and J by 3 bases. Germline V CDR1 and CDR2: MNHEY, SVGEGT. This CDR3 comprises 16 residues. The CDR3 sequence: CASRPIAGSFYNEQFF. The CDR3 DNA sequence: TGTGCCAGCAGACCCATAGCGGGGAGCTTCTACAATGAGCAGTTCTTC.

In its sample, this clonotype is medium-sized (0.01 to 0.1%). V gene TRBV29-1 combines with J gene TRBJ2-6, with D maybe TRBD2 (6 bases). The ends were cut back, 5 bases at V and 2 bases at J, with 7 bases in the middle. This CDR3 comprises 13 residues. Per the germline V gene, CDR1 is SQVTM and CDR2 is ANQGSEA. The CDR3 here is CSVSGAGANVLTF. CDR3 bases: TGCAGCGTTTCGGGGGCTGGGGCCAACGTCCTGACTTTC.

This sequence joins TRBV5-1 and TRBJ2-2; D is ambiguous. V was cut by 1 base and J by 0 bases, with 4 bases left in between. The CDR3 has 14 amino acids. Germline CDR1 is SGHRS and CDR2 is YFSETQ. The CDR3 is CASSLRSNTGELFF. CDR3 sequence (DNA): TGCGCCAGCAGCTTGCGATCGAACACCGGGGAGCTGTTTTTT.

V is TRBV7-2 and J is TRBJ2-2; D ambiguous. Germline V lookup: CDR1 SGHTA, CDR2 FQGNSA. Trimming left V 1 base short and J 0 bases short, with 6 bases between. The CDR3 sequence is 15 residues long. The CDR3 protein is CASSLDKPNTGELFF. In nucleotides, the CDR3 is TGTGCCAGCAGCTTAGACAAGCCGAACACCGGGGAGCTGTTTTTT.

The rearrangement uses TRBV9 and TRBJ2-2; TRBD1 aligns across 8 bases. The CDR3 sequence is 14 residues long. With V trimmed by 1 base and J by 6 bases, 2 bases remained unmatched. CDR1 is SGDLS and CDR2 is YYNGEE in the germline V gene. This CDR3 reads CASSVLQGAGELFF. The CDR3 coding sequence is TGTGCCAGCAGCGTATTACAGGGGGCCGGGGAGCTGTTTTTT.

This clonotype has ten or more counts. The rearrangement joins TRBV2 to TRBJ1-2; D not resolved. Germline V lookup: CDR1 SNHLY, CDR2 FYNNEI. This CDR3 is 15 amino acids long. V was cut by 5 bases and J by 0 bases, with 13 bases left in between. This CDR3 reads CASSTSQLSNYGYTF. DNA for the CDR3: TGTGCCAGCAGTACCTCGCAGCTTTCTAACTATGGCTACACCTTC.

This clonotype was counted many times. The rearrangement uses TRBV7-2 and TRBJ1-1; D unclear. Deletions cut 5 bases from V and 3 bases from J, with 13 bases between. Germline CDR1 SGHTA, CDR2 FQGNSA. The length of the CDR3 is 14 residues. CDR3 residues: CASSLSRTDTEAFF. The CDR3 DNA follows: TGTGCCAGCAGCCTTTCACGGACGGACACTGAAGCTTTCTTT.

The chain uses TRBV6-6 and TRBJ1-4, with D possibly being TRBD1 (5 bases). Per germline, CDR1 MNHNY and CDR2 SVGAGI (reference sequence). Trimming shortened V by 7 bases and J by 1 base, and 19 bases separated the two germline ends. This CDR3 has 17 residues. In DNA, the CDR3 is TGTGCCAGCACCCAAACCGGGGTAACAGGAACTAATGAAAAACTGTTTTTT. It is translated as CASTQTGVTGTNEKLFF.

The chain recombines TRBV11-2 with TRBJ2-2; D unclear. CDR1 and CDR2 from the germline V gene are SGHAT and FQNNGV. V was cut by 1 base and J by 9 bases, with 6 bases left in between. This CDR3 spans 12 amino acids. CDR3 in DNA: TGTGCCAGCAGCTTAGGTTCCCGGGAGCTGTTTTTT. It yields the protein CASSLGSRELFF.

In this sample, this clonotype turned up many times. The chain links TRBV7-2 to TRBJ1-1; D call uncertain. CDR1 and CDR2 (germline): SGHTA, FQGNSA. The CDR3 contains 14 residues. Trimming pared 1 base from V and 5 bases from J, leaving 11 bases between. The CDR3 DNA reads TGTGCCAGCAGCTTAGAGGCGGGCAGGACTGAAGCTTTCTTT. It specifies CASSLEAGRTEAFF.

The V and J genes are TRBV20-1 and TRBJ1-1; 9 nucleotides align to TRBD1. The V segment lost 0 bases and the J segment 6 bases; nucleotides outside the gene matches: 8. Germline-derived CDR1 and CDR2 are DFQATT and SNEGSKA (reference sequence). The CDR3 is 15 residues long. The CDR3 nucleotides are TGCAGTGCTAGAGATTCTGTACAGGGGGCCCCTGAAGCTTTCTTT. Encoded protein: CSARDSVQGAPEAFF.

The gene calls are TRBV29-1 and TRBJ1-5; D is unresolved. V lost 5 bases to trimming and J lost 2 bases, with 7 bases between them. The CDR3 length is 12 residues. Germline V gene data show CDR1 as SQVTM and CDR2 as ANQGSEA. For the CDR3, the DNA is TGCAGCGTTCGAGAGGGCAATCAGCCCCAGCATTTT. It encodes CSVREGNQPQHF.

Ten or more counts support this clonotype. The chain has TRBV5-1 and TRBJ2-5, with D maybe TRBD1 (6 bases). Per germline, CDR1 SGHRS and CDR2 YFSETQ. V was cut by 2 bases and J by 2 bases, with 10 bases left in between. This CDR3 contains 14 residues. CDR3 in amino acids: CASSLGTRQETQYF. The CDR3 DNA reads as TGCGCCAGCAGCTTAGGGACACGACAAGAGACCCAGTACTTC. The full variable domain, its missing parts supplied by reference TRBV5-1 and TRBJ2-5, is KAGVTQTPRYLIKTRGQQVTLSCSPISGHRSVSWYQQTPGQGLQFLFEYFSETQRNKGNFPGRFSGRQFSNSRSEMNVSTLELGDSALYLCASSLGTRQETQYFGPGTRLLVL.

This clonotype was counted at least ten times. The rearrangement uses TRBV5-1 and TRBJ1-3; D is possibly TRBD1 (5 bases). The CDR3 extends over 16 amino acids. V dropped 4 bases and J dropped 0 bases, with 14 bases sitting between them. Germline CDR1 and CDR2: SGHRS and YFSETQ. This CDR3 is CASSTTELLSGNTIYF. CDR3 in DNA: TGCGCCAGCAGCACGACAGAACTCCTCTCTGGAAACACCATATATTTT.

This clonotype was seen repeatedly, ten times or more. This rearrangement joins TRBV10-3 to TRBJ2-3; 8 bases map to TRBD2. This CDR3 comprises 17 residues. In germline, CDR1 is ENHRY, CDR2 SYGVKD. The V segment lost 2 bases and the J segment 5 bases; nucleotides outside the gene matches: 12. The CDR3 DNA sequence: TGTGCCATCAGTGAGCCAAAGACGGGGGGGGCTGGAGATACGCAGTATTTT. As protein: CAISEPKTGGAGDTQYF.

This clonotype was picked up many times. The V call is TRBV7-2, the J call TRBJ2-3, with D possibly being TRBD1 (6 bases). CDR1 SGHTA and CDR2 FQGNSA come from the germline V gene. Trimming removed 3 bases from V and 1 base from J, with 11 bases in between. The CDR3 has 15 residues. DNA for the CDR3: TGTGCCAGCAGCTTTCGGACAGCTCGCACAGATACGCAGTATTTT. Translating gives CASSFRTARTDTQYF.

Many counts were recorded for this clonotype. The chain carries TRBV20-1 and TRBJ2-1, with D uncertain. Trimming shortened V by 6 bases and J by 3 bases, and 9 bases separated the two germline ends. The CDR3 runs 12 residues. CDR1 is DFQATT and CDR2 is SNEGSKA in the germline V gene (reference sequence). The CDR3 nucleotides are TGCAGTGCCAGACTGAACTACAATGAGCAGTTCTTC. This sequence encodes CSARLNYNEQFF.